Below are 4 T cell receptor beta chains sequenced from a single sample in a study of vaccination and CD4 T cells after COVID-19. The treatment denotes: 10-day PBMC culture with coronavirus spike peptide pools or control peptides (ViraFEST assay). Their specific antigens are unknown. Oncomine TCR Beta short-read sequencing was applied to DNA from cultured CD4+ T cells. TCRdb ran MiXCR on the PCR reads and lists one entry per CDR3 protein. Of about 20,000 distinct CDR3 sequences listed, 40% to 50% were seen once; the top ten hold 11% to 15%. The sequenced sample was CD4+ T cells from blood, cultured in vitro. These receptors were obtained from a human donor who had recovered from COVID-19.

This clonotype was observed a handful of times. The V gene is TRBV24-1, the J gene TRBJ2-2; D could derive from TRBD1 or TRBD2 (5 bases each). V was shortened by 7 bases and J by 1 base, with 15 bases between the two germline ends. This CDR3 comprises 16 residues. Germline V lookup: CDR1 KGHDR, CDR2 SFDVKD. The CDR3 DNA reads as TGTGCCACCAGAGGGAGAGGCCAGGGGAACACCGGGGAGCTGTTTTTT. This encodes CATRGRGQGNTGELFF.

The chain combines TRBV2 with TRBJ2-3; possibly TRBD2 for D (5 bases). Germline V CDR1 and CDR2: SNHLY, FYNNEI. Trimming pared 6 bases from V and 6 bases from J, leaving 10 bases between. The CDR3 has 12 amino acids. The CDR3 nucleotides are TGTGCCAGCAGGCAGGAGGTGGATACGCAGTATTTT. As protein: CASRQEVDTQYF.

This clonotype was found a few times. This CDR3 reads CASSPRTGYNEQFF. The DNA for the CDR3 is TGTGCCAGCAGCCCTCGGACAGGCTACAATGAGCAGTTCTTC. V gene TRBV7-2 combines with J gene TRBJ2-1, with TRBD1 identical over 7 bases. The V gene end was trimmed by 5 bases and the J gene end by 3 bases; junction bases not matched to a gene: 4. Germline CDR1 SGHTA, CDR2 FQGNSA. The CDR3 totals 14 residues.

The V call is TRBV20-1, the J call TRBJ1-3, with TRBD1 matching 7 bases. CDR1 is DFQATT, CDR2 SNEGSKA, per germline (reference sequence). The J segment lost 2 bases and the V segment lost 5 bases, leaving 6 bases of the junction unmatched. The CDR3 has 14 amino acids. CDR3 sequence reads: CSAAQGKTGNTIYF. CDR3 DNA sequence: TGCAGTGCTGCACAGGGGAAAACTGGAAACACCATATATTTT.